These 2 T cell receptor beta chains originate from one sample sequenced in a study of post-analysis software for immune sequencing data. Study-level findings and limits: Four or five TRBV segments occurring more often in patients than controls included TRBV5-6, TRBV5-1 and TRBV20-1.

Tagging with unique molecular identifiers was a feature of the TCR beta cDNA libraries. TCRdb re-analysed the PCR reads in MiXCR, keeping a single row per CDR3 protein. The table lists around 200,000 distinct CDR3 sequences, 29% of them singletons. No antigens are known for them. The sequenced material came from blood. The receptors originated from a girl aged 2-17 years with multiple sclerosis.

The chain recombines TRBV3-1 with TRBJ2-1; either TRBD1 or TRBD2 may supply D (5 bases each). The CDR3 has 11 residues. V was clipped by 4 bases and J by 12 bases, with 10 bases between them. The germline gives CDR1 LGHDT, CDR2 YNNKEL (reference sequence). The CDR3 here is CASSLGTGQFF. In nucleotides, the CDR3 is TGTGCCAGCAGCCTCGGGACGGGGCAGTTCTTC.

With regard to this clonotype: Just one base apart from a much larger clone, this may be a read error. The chain carries TRBV11-2 and TRBJ2-5; TRBD1 matches 8 bases. The CDR3 spans 16 residues. The V gene's germline CDR1 is SGHAT and CDR2 FQNNGV. CDR3 region: CASSLFQTGVGEIQYF. As DNA, the CDR3 is TGTGCCAGCAGCTTATTCCAGACAGGGGTCGGGGAGATCCAGTACTTC.